This TCR beta chain stems from a study of naive and memory T cell subsets. Regarding the study as a whole: In CD4 and CD8 cells, diversity dropped from naive through EMRA.

Germline lookup yields CDR1 DFQATT and CDR2 SNEGSKA (reference sequence). The CDR3 runs 14 residues. V lost 6 bases, J lost 0 bases, and 9 bases lay in between. An equimolar mix of two oligonucleotides served as the beta constant-region primer for TRBC1 and TRBC2. TCRdb re-analysed the UMI-ligation and nested PCR reads in MiXCR, keeping a single row per CDR3 protein. The sample has some 83,000 distinct CDR3 sequences; around 12% are singletons. This clonotype has just a few counts. Its specificity is not known. Separate alpha and beta amplification began at the second PCR step. CMV status came from CD4+ IFNgamma after overnight CMV lysate stimulation. Four subsets defined by CD45RA and CD27 were sorted after CD3, CD4, CD8 and live/dead staining.

The sequence derives from a human donor in good health. The rearrangement joins TRBV20-1 to TRBJ1-6; D may be TRBD1 (5 bases). The material sequenced was central memory CD4+ T cells from blood. The CDR3 loop reads CSARGSSYNSPLHF. In nucleotides, the CDR3 is TGCAGTGCCCGGGGGAGCTCCTATAATTCACCCCTCCACTTT.